This T cell receptor beta chain appears in the sequencing data of a study of blood T cell repertoires in COVID-19. The CDR3 loop spans 14 amino acids. Germline V gene data show CDR1 as LNHDA and CDR2 as SQIVND (reference sequence). Trimming stripped 5 bases from V and 7 bases from J, with 17 bases between. Sequenced by immunoSEQ multiplex PCR; TCRdb stores in-frame clones only, minus some. The repertoire has under 350,000 clones, 65% to 90% of them found once; the top ten carry about an eighth. Sample: peripheral blood. The sequence derives from a human donor in a cohort sampled during active COVID-19. The chain recombines TRBV19 with TRBJ1-2; tentative D call: TRBD1 (6 bases). The CDR3 reads CASSPAGGQRGYTF. In nucleotides, the CDR3 is TGTGCCAGTAGTCCAGCGGGGGGGCAACGTGGCTACACCTTC. The whole variable domain, remainder taken from reference TRBV19 and TRBJ1-2, is DGGITQSPKYLFRKEGQNVTLSCEQNLNHDAMYWYRQDPGQGLRLIYYSQIVNDFQKGDIAEGYSVSREKKESFPLTVTSAQKNPTAFYLCASSPAGGQRGYTFGSGTRLTVV.